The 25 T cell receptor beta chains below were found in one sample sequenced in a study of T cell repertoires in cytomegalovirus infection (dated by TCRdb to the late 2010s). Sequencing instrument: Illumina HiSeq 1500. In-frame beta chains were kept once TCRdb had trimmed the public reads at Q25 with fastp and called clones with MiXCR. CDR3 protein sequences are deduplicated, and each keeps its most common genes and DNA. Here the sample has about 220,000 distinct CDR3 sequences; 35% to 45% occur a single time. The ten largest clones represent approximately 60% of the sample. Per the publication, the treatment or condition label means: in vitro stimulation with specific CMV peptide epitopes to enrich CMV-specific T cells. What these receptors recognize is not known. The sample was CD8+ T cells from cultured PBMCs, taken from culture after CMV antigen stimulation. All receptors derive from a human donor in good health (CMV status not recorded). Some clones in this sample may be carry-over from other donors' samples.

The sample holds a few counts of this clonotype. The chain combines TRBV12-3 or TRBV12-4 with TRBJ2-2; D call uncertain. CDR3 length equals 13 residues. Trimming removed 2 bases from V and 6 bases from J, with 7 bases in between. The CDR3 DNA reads TGTGCCAGCAGTTTAAAATGGGCCGGGGAGCTGTTTTTT. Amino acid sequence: CASSLKWAGELFF.

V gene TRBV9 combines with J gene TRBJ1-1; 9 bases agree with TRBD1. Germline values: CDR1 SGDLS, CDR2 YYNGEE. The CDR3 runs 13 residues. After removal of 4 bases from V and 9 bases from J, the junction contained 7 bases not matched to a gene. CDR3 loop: CASSTGTGSKAFF. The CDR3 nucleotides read TGTGCCAGCAGCACCGGGACAGGGTCGAAAGCTTTCTTT.

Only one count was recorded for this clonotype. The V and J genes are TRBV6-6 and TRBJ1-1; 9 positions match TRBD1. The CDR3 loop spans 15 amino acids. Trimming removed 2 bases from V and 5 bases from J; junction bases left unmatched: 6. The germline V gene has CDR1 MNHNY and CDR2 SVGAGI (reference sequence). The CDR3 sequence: CASSYPLDRGTEAFF. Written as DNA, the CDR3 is TGTGCCAGCAGTTACCCCCTTGACAGGGGGACTGAAGCTTTCTTT.

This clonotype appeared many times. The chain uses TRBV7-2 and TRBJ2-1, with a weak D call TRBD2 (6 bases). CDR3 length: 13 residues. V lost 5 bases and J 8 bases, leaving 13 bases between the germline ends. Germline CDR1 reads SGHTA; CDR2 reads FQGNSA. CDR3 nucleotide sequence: TGTGCCAGCAGCAAGACTAGTATCCATGAGCAGTTCTTC. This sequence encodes CASSKTSIHEQFF.

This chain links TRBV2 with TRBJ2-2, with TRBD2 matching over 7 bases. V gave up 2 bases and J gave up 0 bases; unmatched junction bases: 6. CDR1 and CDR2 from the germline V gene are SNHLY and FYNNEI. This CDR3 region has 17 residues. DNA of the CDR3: TGTGCCAGCAGTGAATTAAGCGGGACCGCGAACACCGGGGAGCTGTTTTTT. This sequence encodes CASSELSGTANTGELFF.

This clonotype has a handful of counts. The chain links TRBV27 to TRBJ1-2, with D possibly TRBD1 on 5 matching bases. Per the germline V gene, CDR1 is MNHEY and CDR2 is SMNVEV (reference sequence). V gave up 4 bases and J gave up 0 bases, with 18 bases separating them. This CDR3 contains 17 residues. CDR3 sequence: CASSSQNRDGANYGYTF. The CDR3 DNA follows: TGTGCCAGCAGTTCCCAAAATCGGGACGGAGCTAACTATGGCTACACCTTC.

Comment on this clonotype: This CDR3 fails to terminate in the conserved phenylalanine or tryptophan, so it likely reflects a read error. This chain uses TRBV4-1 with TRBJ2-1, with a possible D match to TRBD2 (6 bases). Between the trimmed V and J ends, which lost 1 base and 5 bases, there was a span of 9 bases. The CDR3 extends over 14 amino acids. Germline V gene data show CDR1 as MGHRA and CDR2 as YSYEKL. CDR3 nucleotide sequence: TGCGCCAGCAGCCAAGTATCTAGCGACAATGAGCAGTTCTTA. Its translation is CASSQVSSDNEQFL.

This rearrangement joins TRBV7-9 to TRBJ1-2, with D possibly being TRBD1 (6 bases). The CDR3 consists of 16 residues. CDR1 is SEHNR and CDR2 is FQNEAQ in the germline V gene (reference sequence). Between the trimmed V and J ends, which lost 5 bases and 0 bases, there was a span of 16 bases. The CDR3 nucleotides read TGTGCCAGCAGCCATAGACAGGCACCAGCTAACTATGGCTACACCTTC. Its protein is CASSHRQAPANYGYTF.

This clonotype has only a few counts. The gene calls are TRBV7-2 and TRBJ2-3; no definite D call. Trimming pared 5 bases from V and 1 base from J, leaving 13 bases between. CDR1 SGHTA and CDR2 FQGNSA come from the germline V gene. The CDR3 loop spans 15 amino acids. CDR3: CASSKLLAGTDTQYF. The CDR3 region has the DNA TGTGCCAGCAGCAAACTATTGGCAGGCACAGATACGCAGTATTTT.

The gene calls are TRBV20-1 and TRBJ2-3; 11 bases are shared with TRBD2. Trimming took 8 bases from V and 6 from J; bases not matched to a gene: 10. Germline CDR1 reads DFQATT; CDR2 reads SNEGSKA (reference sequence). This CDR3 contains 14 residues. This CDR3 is CSPYSGRAGDTQYF. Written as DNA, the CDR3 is TGCAGTCCCTATAGCGGGAGGGCGGGGGATACGCAGTATTTT.

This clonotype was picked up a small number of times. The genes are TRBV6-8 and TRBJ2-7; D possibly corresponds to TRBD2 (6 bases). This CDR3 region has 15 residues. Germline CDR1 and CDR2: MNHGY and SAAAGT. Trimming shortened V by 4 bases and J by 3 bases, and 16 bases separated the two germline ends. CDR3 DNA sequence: TGTGCCAGCAGTTGCCGGGACTCCAACCGCTACGAGCAGTACTTC. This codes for CASSCRDSNRYEQYF.

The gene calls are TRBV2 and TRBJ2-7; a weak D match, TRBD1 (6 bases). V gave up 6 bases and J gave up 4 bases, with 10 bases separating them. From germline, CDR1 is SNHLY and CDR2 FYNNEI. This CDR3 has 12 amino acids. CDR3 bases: TGTGCCAGCAGGGACAGATGGTACGAGCAGTACTTC. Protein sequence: CASRDRWYEQYF.

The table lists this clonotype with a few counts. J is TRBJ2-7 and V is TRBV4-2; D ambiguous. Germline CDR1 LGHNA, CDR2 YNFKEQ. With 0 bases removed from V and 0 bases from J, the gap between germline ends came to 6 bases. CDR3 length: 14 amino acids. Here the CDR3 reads CASSQDSSSYEQYF. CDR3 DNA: TGTGCCAGCAGCCAAGACTCCAGCTCCTACGAGCAGTACTTC.

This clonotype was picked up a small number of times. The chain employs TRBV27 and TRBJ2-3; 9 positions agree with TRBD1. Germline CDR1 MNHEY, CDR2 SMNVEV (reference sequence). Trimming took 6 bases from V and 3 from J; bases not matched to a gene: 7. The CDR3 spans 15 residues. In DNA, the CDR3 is TGTGCCAGCAGCTATCGGGACAGGGTTACAGATACGCAGTATTTT. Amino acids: CASSYRDRVTDTQYF.

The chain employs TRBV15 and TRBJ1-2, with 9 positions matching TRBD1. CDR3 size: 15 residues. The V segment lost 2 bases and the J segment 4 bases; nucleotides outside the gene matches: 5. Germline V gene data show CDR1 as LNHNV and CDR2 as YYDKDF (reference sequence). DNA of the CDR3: TGTGCCACCAGCAGACCGGACAGGGGATTCTATGGCTACACCTTC. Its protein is CATSRPDRGFYGYTF.

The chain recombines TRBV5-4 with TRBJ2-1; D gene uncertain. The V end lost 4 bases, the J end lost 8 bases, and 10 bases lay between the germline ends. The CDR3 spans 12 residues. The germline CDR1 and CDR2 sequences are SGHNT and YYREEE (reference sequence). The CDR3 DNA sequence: TGTGCCAGCAGCGTCGACGGCGATGAGCAGTTCTTC. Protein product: CASSVDGDEQFF.

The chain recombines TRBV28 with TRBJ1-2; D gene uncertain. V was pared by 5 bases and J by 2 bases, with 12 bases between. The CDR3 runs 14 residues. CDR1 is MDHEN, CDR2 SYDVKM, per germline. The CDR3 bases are TGTGCCAGCAGTCTGACGACGGGCAACTATGGCTACACCTTC. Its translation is CASSLTTGNYGYTF.

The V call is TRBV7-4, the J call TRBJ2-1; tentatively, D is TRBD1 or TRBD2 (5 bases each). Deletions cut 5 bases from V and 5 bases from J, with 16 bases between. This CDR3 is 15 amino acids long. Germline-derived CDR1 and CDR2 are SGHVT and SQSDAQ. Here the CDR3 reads CASSKRDGYDNEQFF. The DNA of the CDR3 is TGTGCCAGCAGCAAGAGGGACGGGTATGACAATGAGCAGTTCTTC.

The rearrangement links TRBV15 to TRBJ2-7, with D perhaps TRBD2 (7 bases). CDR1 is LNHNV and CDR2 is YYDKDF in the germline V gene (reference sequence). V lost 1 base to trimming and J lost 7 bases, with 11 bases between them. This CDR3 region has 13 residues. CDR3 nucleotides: TGTGCCACCAGCAGAGGGAAGGGGGGGGAGCAGTACTTC. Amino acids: CATSRGKGGEQYF.

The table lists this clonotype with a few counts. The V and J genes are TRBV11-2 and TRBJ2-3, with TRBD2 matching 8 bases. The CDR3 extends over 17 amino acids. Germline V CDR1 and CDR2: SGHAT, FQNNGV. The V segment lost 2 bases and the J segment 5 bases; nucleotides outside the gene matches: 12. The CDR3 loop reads CASSLRANGGARDTQYF. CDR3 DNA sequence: TGTGCCAGCAGCTTAAGAGCGAACGGGGGGGCGAGAGATACGCAGTATTTT.

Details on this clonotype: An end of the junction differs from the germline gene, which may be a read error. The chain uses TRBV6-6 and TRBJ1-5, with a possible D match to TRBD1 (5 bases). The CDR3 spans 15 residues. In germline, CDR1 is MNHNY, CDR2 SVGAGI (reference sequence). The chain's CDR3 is CASSETDGANQPQNF. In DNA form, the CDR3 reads TGTGCCAGCAGCGAAACCGACGGGGCCAATCAGCCCCAGAATTTT.

CDR3 bases: TGTGCCAGCAACACGGGACGAAAAGAGACCCAGTACTTC. Translated: CASNTGRKETQYF. This sequence joins TRBV13 and TRBJ2-5; either TRBD1 or TRBD2 may fit D (5 bases each). This CDR3 comprises 13 residues. V was trimmed by 7 bases and J by 3 bases, leaving 12 bases between them. CDR1 and CDR2 (germline): PRHDT, FYEKMQ (reference sequence). Variable domain in full (rest from reference TRBV13 and TRBJ2-5): AAGVIQSPRHLIKEKRETATLKCYPIPRHDTVYWYQQGPGQDPQFLISFYEKMQSDKGSIPDRFSAQQFSDYHSELNMSSLELGDSALYFCASNTGRKETQYFGPGTRLLVL.

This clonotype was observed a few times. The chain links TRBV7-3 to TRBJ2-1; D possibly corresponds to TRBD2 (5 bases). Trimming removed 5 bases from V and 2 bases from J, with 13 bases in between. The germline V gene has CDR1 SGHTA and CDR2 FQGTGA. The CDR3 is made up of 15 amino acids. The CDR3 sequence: CASSHGLAAYNEQFF. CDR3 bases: TGTGCCAGCAGCCACGGGCTAGCTGCCTACAATGAGCAGTTCTTC.

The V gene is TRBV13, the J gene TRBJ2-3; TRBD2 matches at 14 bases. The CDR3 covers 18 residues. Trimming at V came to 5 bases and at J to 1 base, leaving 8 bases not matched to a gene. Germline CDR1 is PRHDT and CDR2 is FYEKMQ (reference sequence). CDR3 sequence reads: CASSPRLAGGPGTDTQYF. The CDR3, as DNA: TGTGCCAGCAGCCCCCGACTAGCGGGGGGGCCCGGCACAGATACGCAGTATTTT.

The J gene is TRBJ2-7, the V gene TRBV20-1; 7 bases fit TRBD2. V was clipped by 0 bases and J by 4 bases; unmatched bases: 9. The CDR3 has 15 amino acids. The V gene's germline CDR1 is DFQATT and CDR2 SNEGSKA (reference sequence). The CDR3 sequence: CSARDRAGEEYEQYF. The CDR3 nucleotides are TGCAGTGCTAGAGATAGGGCGGGAGAGGAGTACGAGCAGTACTTC.